This T cell receptor (beta chain) is from a study of blood T cells in healthy people across ages. Using a J-beta primer mix together with a sample-barcoded 5' primer, a second PCR was run for roughly 6 to 12 cycles. A template-switch adaptor containing 12 random nucleotides labeled each cDNA molecule. TCRdb ran MiXCR on the 5' RACE reads and lists one entry per CDR3 protein. The sample yields about 780,000 distinct CDR3 sequences, about half seen once. Trimming at V came to 3 bases and at J to 8 bases, leaving 1 base not matched to a gene. This CDR3 comprises 15 residues. From germline, CDR1 is LGHNA and CDR2 YSLEER. The study's findings and limits: Whereas aged donors had fewer naive CD4+ cells, long-lived donors had more of them and higher diversity. For the donors, CMV status was unknown and possibly confounded expanded clonotype changes. Diversity figures derived from one million T cells were judged to underestimate the true value.

This clonotype was counted many times. Its antigen remains unidentified. This clonotype originated in a man aged 80 or over in good health. The sample was blood. The genes are TRBV4-3 and TRBJ2-1; 16 positions agree with TRBD2. The CDR3 region has the DNA TGCGCCAGCAGCCAGGGACTAGCGGGAGGGCATGAGCAGTTCTTC. Protein sequence: CASSQGLAGGHEQFF.